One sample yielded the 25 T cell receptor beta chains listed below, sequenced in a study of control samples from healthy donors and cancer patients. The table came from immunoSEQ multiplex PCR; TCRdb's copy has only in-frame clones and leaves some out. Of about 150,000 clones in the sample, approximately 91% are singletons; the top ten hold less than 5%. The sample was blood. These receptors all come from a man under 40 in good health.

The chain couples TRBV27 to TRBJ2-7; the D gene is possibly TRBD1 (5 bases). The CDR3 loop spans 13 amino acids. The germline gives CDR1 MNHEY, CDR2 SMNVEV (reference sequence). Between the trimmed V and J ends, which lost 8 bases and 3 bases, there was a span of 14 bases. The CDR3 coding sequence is TGTGCCAGCTCCCCACAGGTGGACTACGAGCAGTACTTC. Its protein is CASSPQVDYEQYF.

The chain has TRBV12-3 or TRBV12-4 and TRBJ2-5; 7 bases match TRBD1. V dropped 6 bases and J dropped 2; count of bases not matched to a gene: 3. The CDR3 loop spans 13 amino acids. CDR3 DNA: TGTGCCAGCAGGAAGGGACAGCAAGAGACCCAGTACTTC. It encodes CASRKGQQETQYF.

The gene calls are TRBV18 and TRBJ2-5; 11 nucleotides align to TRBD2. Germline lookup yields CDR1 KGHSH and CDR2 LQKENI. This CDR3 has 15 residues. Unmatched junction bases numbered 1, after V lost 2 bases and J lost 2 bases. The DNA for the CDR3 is TGTGCCAGCTCACCAGGGACTAGCGGACAAGAGACCCAGTACTTC. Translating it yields CASSPGTSGQETQYF.

In nucleotides, the CDR3 is TGTGCCAGCTCACCGGCGGCGGGAGTGTCGTCGGGGGCCAACGTCCTGACTTTC. Residues: CASSPAAGVSSGANVLTF. The rearrangement uses TRBV18 and TRBJ2-6; the match to TRBD2 covers 7 bases. Germline assignment: CDR1 KGHSH and CDR2 LQKENI. CDR3 length: 18 residues. V shed 3 bases and J 4 bases; nucleotides not matched to a gene: 12.

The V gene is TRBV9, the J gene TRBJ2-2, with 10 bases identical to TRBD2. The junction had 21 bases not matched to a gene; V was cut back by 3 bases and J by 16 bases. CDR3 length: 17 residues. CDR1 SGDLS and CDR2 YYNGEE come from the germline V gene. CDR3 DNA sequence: TGTGCCAGCAGCGCCGGCGAGGGACTAGCGAACACCGGGGCCACGTTTTTT. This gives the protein CASSAGEGLANTGATFF.

CDR3 nucleotides: TGTGCCAGCAGTCCACTAGCGGGAGGTAACTACGAGCAGTACTTC. Its translation is CASSPLAGGNYEQYF. The chain couples TRBV11-3 to TRBJ2-7; TRBD2 matches at 12 bases. Trimming removed 6 bases from V and 3 bases from J; junction bases left unmatched: 6. This CDR3 spans 15 amino acids. Per the germline V gene, CDR1 is SGHNT and CDR2 is YENEEA.

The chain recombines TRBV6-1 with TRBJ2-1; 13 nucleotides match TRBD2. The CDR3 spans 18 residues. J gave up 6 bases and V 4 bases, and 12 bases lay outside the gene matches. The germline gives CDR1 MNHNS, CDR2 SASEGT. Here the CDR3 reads CASSGEPLLAGGPNEQFF. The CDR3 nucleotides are TGTGCCAGCAGTGGAGAACCACTACTAGCGGGAGGGCCCAATGAGCAGTTCTTC.

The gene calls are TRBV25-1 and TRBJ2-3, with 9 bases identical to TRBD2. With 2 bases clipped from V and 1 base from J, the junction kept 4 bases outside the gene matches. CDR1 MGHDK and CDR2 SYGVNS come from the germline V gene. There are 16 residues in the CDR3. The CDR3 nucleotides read TGTGCCAGCAGTGAAGGCGGCGGGAGGGGCACAGATACGCAGTATTTT. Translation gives CASSEGGGRGTDTQYF.

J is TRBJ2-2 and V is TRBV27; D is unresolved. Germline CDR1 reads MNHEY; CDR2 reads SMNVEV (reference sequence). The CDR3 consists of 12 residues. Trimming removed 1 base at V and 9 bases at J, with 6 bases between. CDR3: CASSLLGRELFF. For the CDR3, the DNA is TGTGCCAGCAGTTTATTGGGCCGGGAGCTGTTTTTT.

CDR3 nucleotide sequence: TGTGCCAGCAGCCCATCCTATGGCTACACCTTC. Translated: CASSPSYGYTF. The rearrangement links TRBV5-8 to TRBJ1-2; D is undetermined. The CDR3 runs to 11 residues. The V end lost 4 bases, the J end lost 4 bases, and 5 bases lay between the germline ends. Germline V CDR1 and CDR2: SGHTS, YDEGEE. Using reference TRBV5-8 and TRBJ1-2 for the parts outside the CDR3, the full variable domain is EAGVTQSPTHLIKTRGQQATLRCSPISGHTSVYWYQQALGLGLQFLLWYDEGEERNRGNFPPRFSGRQFPNYSSELNVNALELEDSALYLCASSPSYGYTFGSGTRLTVV.

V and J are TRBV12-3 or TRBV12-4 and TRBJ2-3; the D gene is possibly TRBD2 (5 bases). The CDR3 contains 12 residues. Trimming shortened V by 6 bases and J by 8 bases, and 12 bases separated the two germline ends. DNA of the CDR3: TGTGCCAGCAGCTCTGGGCGGGTTACGCAGTATTTT. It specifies CASSSGRVTQYF.

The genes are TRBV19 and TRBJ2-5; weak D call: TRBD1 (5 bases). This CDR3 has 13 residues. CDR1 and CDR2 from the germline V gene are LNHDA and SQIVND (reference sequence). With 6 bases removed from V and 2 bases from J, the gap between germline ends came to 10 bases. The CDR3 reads CASRKTEQETQYF. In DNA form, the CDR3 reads TGTGCCAGTAGGAAGACAGAGCAAGAGACCCAGTACTTC.

CDR3 sequence reads: CATSREVPGRETQYF. The CDR3, as DNA: TGTGCCACCAGCAGAGAAGTCCCAGGGAGGGAGACCCAGTACTTC. The genes are TRBV15 and TRBJ2-5, with TRBD2 as a possible D gene (6 bases). Looked up from germline, CDR1 is LNHNV and CDR2 is YYDKDF (reference sequence). CDR3 size: 15 residues. The V and J ends lost 0 bases and 5 bases respectively, with 13 bases between them. The full variable domain, its missing parts supplied by reference TRBV15 and TRBJ2-5, is DAMVIQNPRYQVTQFGKPVTLSCSQTLNHNVMYWYQQKSSQAPKLLFHYYDKDFNNEADTPDNFQSRRPNTSFCFLDIRSPGLGDTAMYLCATSREVPGRETQYFGPGTRLLVL.

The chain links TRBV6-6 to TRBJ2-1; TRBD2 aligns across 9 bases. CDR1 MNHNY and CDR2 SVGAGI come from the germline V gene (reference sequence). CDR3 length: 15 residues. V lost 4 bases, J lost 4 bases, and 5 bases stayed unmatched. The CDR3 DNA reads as TGTGCCAGCAGTTCGACTAGCGGAGTTTACAATGAGCAGTTCTTC. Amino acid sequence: CASSSTSGVYNEQFF.

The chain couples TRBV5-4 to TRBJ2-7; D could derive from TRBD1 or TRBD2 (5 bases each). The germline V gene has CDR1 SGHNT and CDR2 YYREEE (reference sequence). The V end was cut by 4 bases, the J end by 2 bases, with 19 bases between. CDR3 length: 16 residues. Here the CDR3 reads CASSGGSRVTTYEQYF. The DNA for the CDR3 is TGTGCCAGCAGCGGGGGTTCGAGAGTTACGACCTACGAGCAGTACTTC.

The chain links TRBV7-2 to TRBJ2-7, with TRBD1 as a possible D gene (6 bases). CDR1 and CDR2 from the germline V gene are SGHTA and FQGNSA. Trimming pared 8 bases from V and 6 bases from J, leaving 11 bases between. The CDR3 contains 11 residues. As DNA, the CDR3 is TGTGCCAGCTTAGGGGGTGGCGAGCAGTACTTC. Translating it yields CASLGGGEQYF.

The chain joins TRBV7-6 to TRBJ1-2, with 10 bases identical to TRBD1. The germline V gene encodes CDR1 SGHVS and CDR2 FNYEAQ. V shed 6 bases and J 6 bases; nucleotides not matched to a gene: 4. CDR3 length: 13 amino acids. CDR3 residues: CASSDRGLDGYTF. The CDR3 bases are TGTGCCAGCAGTGACAGGGGGCTCGATGGCTACACCTTC.

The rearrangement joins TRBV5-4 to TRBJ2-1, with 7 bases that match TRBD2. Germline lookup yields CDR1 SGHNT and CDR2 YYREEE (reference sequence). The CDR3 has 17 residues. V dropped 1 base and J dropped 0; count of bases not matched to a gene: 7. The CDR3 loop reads CASSLYWRESSYNEQFF. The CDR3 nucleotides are TGTGCCAGCAGCTTGTATTGGCGGGAGAGCTCCTACAATGAGCAGTTCTTC.

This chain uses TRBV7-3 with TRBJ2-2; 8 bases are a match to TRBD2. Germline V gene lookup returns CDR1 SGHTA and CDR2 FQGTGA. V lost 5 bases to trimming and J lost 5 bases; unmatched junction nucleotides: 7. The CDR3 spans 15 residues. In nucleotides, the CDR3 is TGTGCCAGCAGCCGAGCAGCGGGAGTGACCGGGGAGCTGTTTTTT. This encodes CASSRAAGVTGELFF.

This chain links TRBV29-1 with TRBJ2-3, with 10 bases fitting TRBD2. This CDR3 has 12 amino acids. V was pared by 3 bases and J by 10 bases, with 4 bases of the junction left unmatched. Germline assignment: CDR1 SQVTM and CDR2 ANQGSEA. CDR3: CSVDTSGTAQYF. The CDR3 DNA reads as TGCAGCGTTGATACTAGCGGGACGGCGCAGTATTTT.

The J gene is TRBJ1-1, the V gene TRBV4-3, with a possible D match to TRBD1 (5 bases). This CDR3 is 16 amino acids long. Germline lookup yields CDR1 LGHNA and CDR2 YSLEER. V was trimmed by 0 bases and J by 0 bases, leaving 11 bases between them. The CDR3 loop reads CASSQDPPGMNTEAFF. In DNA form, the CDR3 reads TGCGCCAGCAGCCAAGATCCCCCAGGGATGAACACTGAAGCTTTCTTT.

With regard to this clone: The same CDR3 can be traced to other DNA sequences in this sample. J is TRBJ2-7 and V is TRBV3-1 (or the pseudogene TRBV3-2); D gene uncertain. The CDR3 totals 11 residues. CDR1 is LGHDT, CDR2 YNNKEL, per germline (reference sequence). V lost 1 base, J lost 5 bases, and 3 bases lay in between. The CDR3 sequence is CASSQVNEQYF. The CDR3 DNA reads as TGTGCCAGCAGCCAAGTAAACGAGCAGTACTTC.

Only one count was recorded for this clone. This CDR3 is CASSIRGADGYTF. The CDR3 DNA reads as TGTGCCAGCAGTATAAGGGGCGCAGACGGCTACACCTTC. The chain joins TRBV6-2 or TRBV6-3 to TRBJ1-2, with D perhaps TRBD1 (5 bases). The V end lost 5 bases, the J end lost 8 bases, and 15 bases lay between the germline ends. The CDR3 spans 13 residues. Germline V gene lookup returns CDR1 MNHEY and CDR2 SVGEGT.

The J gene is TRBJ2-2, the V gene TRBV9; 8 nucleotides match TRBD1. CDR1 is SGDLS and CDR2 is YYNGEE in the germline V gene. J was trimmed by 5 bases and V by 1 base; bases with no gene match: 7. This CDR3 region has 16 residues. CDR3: CASSVQPGGSTGELFF. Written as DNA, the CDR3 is TGTGCCAGCAGCGTACAACCAGGGGGCTCGACCGGGGAGCTGTTTTTT.

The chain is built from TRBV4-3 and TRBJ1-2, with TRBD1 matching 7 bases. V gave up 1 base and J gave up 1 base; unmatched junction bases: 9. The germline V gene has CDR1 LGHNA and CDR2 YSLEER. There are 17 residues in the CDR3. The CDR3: CASSQGRDRVSNYGYTF. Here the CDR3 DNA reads TGCGCCAGCAGCCAAGGGAGAGACAGGGTTAGTAACTATGGCTACACCTTC.